This TCR beta chain stems from a study of blood T cell repertoires in COVID-19. About the study: Collection of acute and convalescent COVID-19 samples took place in the United States, Italy and Spain. PBMCs, B-cell-depleted T cells, or T cells were the source of the cDNA or gDNA that made up the material.

Authors' methods: Nucleated cell number was recorded as an estimate derived from reference gene primer amplification. Profiled with immunoSEQ multiplex PCR; TCRdb holds only in-frame clones, not every one. For V, J and clone size, that table is used; D and trimming come from the DNA. The sample shows over 150,000 clones, 83% of them seen only once. V was clipped by 4 bases and J by 6 bases; unmatched bases: 5. Germline V gene data show CDR1 as MNHEY and CDR2 as SVGAGI. This CDR3 is built from 15 residues. This TCR derives from a woman at least 80 years old with acute or convalescent COVID-19. The sample taken for sequencing was peripheral blood. This sequence joins TRBV6-5 and TRBJ1-6; 8 nucleotides line up with TRBD1. In DNA form, the CDR3 reads TGTGCCAGCAGTTTCGAGACAGGGGCTAATTCACCCCTCCACTTT. Encoded protein: CASSFETGANSPLHF.